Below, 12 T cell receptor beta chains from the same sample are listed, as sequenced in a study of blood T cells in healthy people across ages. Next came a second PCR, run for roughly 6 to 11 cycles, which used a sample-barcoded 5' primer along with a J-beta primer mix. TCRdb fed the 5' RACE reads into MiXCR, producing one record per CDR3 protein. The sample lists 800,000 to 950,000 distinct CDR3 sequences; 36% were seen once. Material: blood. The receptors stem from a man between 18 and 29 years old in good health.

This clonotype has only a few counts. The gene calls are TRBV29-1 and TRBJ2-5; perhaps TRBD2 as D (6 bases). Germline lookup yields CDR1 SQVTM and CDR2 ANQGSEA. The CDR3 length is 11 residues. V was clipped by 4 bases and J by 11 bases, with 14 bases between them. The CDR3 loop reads CSVGGVNEQYF. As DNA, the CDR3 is TGCAGCGTTGGGGGGGTCAATGAGCAGTACTTC.

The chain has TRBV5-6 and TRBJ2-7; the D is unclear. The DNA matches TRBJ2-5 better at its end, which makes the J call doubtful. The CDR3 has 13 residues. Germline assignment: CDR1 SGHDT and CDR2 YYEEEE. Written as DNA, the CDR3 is TGTGCCAGCAGCTTCGGTATGGGGGAGACCCAGTACTTC. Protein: CASSFGMGETQYF.

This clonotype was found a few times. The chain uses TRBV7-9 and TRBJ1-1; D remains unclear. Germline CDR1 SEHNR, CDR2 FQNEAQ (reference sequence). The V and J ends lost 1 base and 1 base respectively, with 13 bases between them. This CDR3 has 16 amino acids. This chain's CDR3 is CASSLESHLWNTEAFF. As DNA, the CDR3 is TGTGCCAGCAGCTTAGAATCCCACCTCTGGAACACTGAAGCTTTCTTT.

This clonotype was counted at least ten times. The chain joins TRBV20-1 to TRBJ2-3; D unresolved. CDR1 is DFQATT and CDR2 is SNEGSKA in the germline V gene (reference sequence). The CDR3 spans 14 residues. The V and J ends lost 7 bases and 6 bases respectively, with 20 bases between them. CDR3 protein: CSGAPPALADTQYF. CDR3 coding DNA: TGCAGTGGCGCACCCCCTGCCTTGGCGGATACGCAGTATTTT.

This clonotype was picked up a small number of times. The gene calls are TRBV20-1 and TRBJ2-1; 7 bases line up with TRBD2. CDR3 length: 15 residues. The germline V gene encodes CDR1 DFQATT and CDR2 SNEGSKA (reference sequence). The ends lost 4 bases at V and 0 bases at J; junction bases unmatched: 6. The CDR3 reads CSAKERGPSYNEQFF. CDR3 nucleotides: TGCAGTGCTAAAGAGCGGGGCCCCTCCTACAATGAGCAGTTCTTC.

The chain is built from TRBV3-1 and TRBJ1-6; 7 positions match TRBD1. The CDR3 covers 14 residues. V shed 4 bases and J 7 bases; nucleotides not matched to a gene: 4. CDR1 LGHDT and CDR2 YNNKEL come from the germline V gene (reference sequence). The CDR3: CASSRQGQNSPLHF. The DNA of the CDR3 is TGTGCCAGCAGCCGACAGGGACAGAATTCACCCCTCCACTTT.

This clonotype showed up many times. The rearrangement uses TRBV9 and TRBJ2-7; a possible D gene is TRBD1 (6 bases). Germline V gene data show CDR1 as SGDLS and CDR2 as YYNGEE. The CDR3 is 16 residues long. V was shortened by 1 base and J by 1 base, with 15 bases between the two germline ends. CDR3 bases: TGTGCCAGCAGCGTAAGTAGACAGGCGCCTTCCTACGAGCAGTACTTC. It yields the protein CASSVSRQAPSYEQYF.

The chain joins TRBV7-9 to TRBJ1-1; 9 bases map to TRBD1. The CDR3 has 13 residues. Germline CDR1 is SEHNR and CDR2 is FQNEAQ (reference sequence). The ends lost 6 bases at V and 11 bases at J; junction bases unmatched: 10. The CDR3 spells CASSWTGARRAFF. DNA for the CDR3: TGTGCCAGCAGTTGGACAGGGGCCCGGAGGGCTTTCTTT.

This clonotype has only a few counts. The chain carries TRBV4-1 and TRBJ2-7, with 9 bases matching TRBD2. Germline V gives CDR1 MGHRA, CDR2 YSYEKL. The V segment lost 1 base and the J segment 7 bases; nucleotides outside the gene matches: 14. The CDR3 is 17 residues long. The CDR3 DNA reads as TGCGCCAGCAGCCAAGGACCCGCTAGCGGGGCGTACAATGAGCAGTACTTC. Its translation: CASSQGPASGAYNEQYF.

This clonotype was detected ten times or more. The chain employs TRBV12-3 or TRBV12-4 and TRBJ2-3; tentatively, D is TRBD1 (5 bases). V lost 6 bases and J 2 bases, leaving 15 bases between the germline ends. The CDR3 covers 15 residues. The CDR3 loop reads CASSSQARLTDTQYF. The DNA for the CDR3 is TGTGCCAGCAGCTCACAGGCGCGCCTCACAGATACGCAGTATTTT.

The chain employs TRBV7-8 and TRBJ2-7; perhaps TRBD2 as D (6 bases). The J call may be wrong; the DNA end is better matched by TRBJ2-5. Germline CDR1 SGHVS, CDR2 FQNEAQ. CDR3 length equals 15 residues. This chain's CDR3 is CASRFGRENSWTQYF. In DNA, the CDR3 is TGTGCCAGCAGATTTGGACGGGAGAATAGTTGGACCCAGTACTTC.

The CDR3 DNA follows: TGTGCCAGCAGCCAAAATCAGGGAAATGAGGATGGCTACACCTTC. Its translation: CASSQNQGNEDGYTF. This chain uses TRBV4-2 with TRBJ1-2, with D possibly being TRBD1 (5 bases). V was trimmed by 2 bases and J by 6 bases, leaving 16 bases between them. This CDR3 has 15 amino acids. Germline loops: CDR1 LGHNA, CDR2 YNFKEQ.